These 20 T cell receptor beta chains came from one sample sequenced in a study of T cells in Graves' hyperthyroidism and ophthalmopathy. Amplified TCR beta CDR3 regions derived from RNA transcripts. The HTBI primer set was used in a first-round RT-PCR of the TCR CDR3. TCRdb used MiXCR to reprocess the multiplex PCR reads, holding one entry per CDR3 protein. Of about 530,000 distinct CDR3 sequences in the sample, under 20% were seen once. Sequencing input: blood. These receptors all stem from a woman between 18 and 30 years old with Graves' ophthalmopathy.

This chain links TRBV30 with TRBJ2-7, with 10 nucleotides matching TRBD1. CDR1 and CDR2 from the germline V gene are GTSNPN and SVGIG (reference sequence). After removal of 4 bases from V and 2 bases from J, the junction contained 8 bases not matched to a gene. The CDR3 is 15 amino acids. CDR3 DNA sequence: TGTGCCTGGACCCCCGGGACAGGGGCAACCTACGAGCAGTACTTC. Its protein is CAWTPGTGATYEQYF.

Only a few counts were recorded for this clonotype. V and J are TRBV19 and TRBJ1-1, with D unresolved. Germline V CDR1 and CDR2: LNHDA, SQIVND (reference sequence). The V end lost 3 bases, the J end lost 4 bases, and 6 bases lay between the germline ends. The CDR3 extends over 12 amino acids. The chain's CDR3 is CASSITGTEAFF. CDR3 DNA: TGTGCCAGTAGTATCACGGGCACTGAAGCTTTCTTT.

The CDR3: CATSRPGGANVLTF. In DNA form, the CDR3 reads TGTGCCACCAGTAGGCCGGGTGGGGCCAACGTCCTGACTTTC. The rearrangement uses TRBV15 and TRBJ2-6; no firm D call. The CDR3 runs 14 residues. With 6 bases removed from V and 3 bases from J, the gap between germline ends came to 9 bases. Germline CDR1 and CDR2: LNHNV and YYDKDF (reference sequence).

This clonotype has ten or more counts. V is TRBV7-6 and J is TRBJ2-2; D is unresolved. The CDR3 is 16 amino acids. Germline V gene lookup returns CDR1 SGHVS and CDR2 FNYEAQ. Trimming shortened V by 5 bases and J by 0 bases, and 13 bases separated the two germline ends. In DNA, the CDR3 is TGTGCCAGCAGCGCTTTAGTGAGCGCGAACACCGGGGAGCTGTTTTTT. Encoded protein: CASSALVSANTGELFF. Looking up the rest from reference TRBV7-6 and TRBJ2-2 gives the full variable domain: GAGVSQSPRYKVTKRGQDVALRCDPISGHVSLYWYRQALGQGPEFLTYFNYEAQQDKSGLPNDRFSAERPEGSISTLTIQRTEQRDSAMYRCASSALVSANTGELFFGEGSRLTVL.

The rearrangement uses TRBV7-9 and TRBJ1-1; 9 positions match TRBD1. Unmatched junction bases numbered 10, after V lost 2 bases and J lost 6 bases. Germline V CDR1 and CDR2: SEHNR, FQNEAQ (reference sequence). The CDR3 spans 16 residues. The CDR3 region is CASSLWTGEGVAEAFF. The CDR3 bases are TGTGCCAGCAGCTTATGGACAGGGGAGGGGGTGGCTGAAGCTTTCTTT.

This clonotype was seen repeatedly, ten times or more. V gene TRBV2 combines with J gene TRBJ2-5, with 8 bases matching TRBD2. Losses at the gene ends were 6 bases for V and 5 bases for J; bases not matched to a gene: 14. CDR3 length equals 16 residues. Germline V CDR1 and CDR2: SNHLY, FYNNEI. Here the CDR3 DNA reads TGTGCCAGCAGACCGGGACTAGTGGGGGACGGGGAGACCCAGTACTTC. It specifies CASRPGLVGDGETQYF.

This clonotype was recorded many times. The chain recombines TRBV7-8 with TRBJ1-4; 10 nucleotides match TRBD1. The CDR3 is 15 residues long. V shed 5 bases, J shed 7 bases, and the junction held 7 bases outside the gene matches. Germline V gene sequence: CDR1 SGHVS, CDR2 FQNEAQ. The CDR3 sequence: CASSRRTGGVEKLFF. CDR3 bases: TGTGCCAGCAGCCGAAGGACAGGGGGGGTTGAAAAACTGTTTTTT.

J is TRBJ2-5 and V is TRBV30, with 7 bases that match TRBD1. J was trimmed by 4 bases and V by 4 bases; bases with no gene match: 12. Germline values: CDR1 GTSNPN, CDR2 SVGIG (reference sequence). The CDR3 has 15 residues. CDR3 sequence: CAWKGAKADRETQYF. In DNA, the CDR3 is TGTGCCTGGAAGGGGGCCAAAGCAGATAGAGAGACCCAGTACTTC.

The rearrangement uses TRBV5-5 and TRBJ1-3, with D uncertain. The CDR3 loop spans 15 amino acids. CDR1 is SGHKS, CDR2 YYEKEE, per germline (reference sequence). V dropped 0 bases and J dropped 3 bases, with 10 bases sitting between them. The CDR3 nucleotides are TGTGCCAGCAGCTTGGGCCTACCACATGGAAACACCATATATTTT. It encodes CASSLGLPHGNTIYF.

The rearrangement links TRBV6-9 to TRBJ1-1, with a possible D match to TRBD1 (6 bases). This CDR3 has 15 amino acids. CDR1 is MNHGY and CDR2 is SVAAGI in the germline V gene. V was shortened by 2 bases and J by 2 bases, with 12 bases between the two germline ends. The CDR3 region has the DNA TGTGCCAGCAGTTATGGGGGCGCGGGAAACACTGAAGCTTTCTTT. Its protein is CASSYGGAGNTEAFF.

This clonotype was counted ten times or more. The rearrangement joins TRBV3-1 to TRBJ1-1; TRBD1 aligns across 12 bases. Trimming removed 1 base from V and 5 bases from J; junction bases left unmatched: 5. This CDR3 is 16 amino acids long. Germline CDR1 reads LGHDT; CDR2 reads YNNKEL (reference sequence). CDR3 protein: CASSQASGQGATEAFF. The DNA for the CDR3 is TGTGCCAGCAGCCAAGCTTCGGGACAGGGGGCAACTGAAGCTTTCTTT. Complete variable domain (other parts from reference TRBV3-1 and TRBJ1-1): DTAVSQTPKYLVTQMGNDKSIKCEQNLGHDTMYWYKQDSKKFLKIMFSYNNKELIINETVPNRFSPKSPDKAHLNLHINSLELGDSAVYFCASSQASGQGATEAFFGQGTRLTVV.

This clonotype turned up a few times. The J gene is TRBJ1-2, the V gene TRBV29-1, with no clear D. There are 10 residues in the CDR3. The germline V and J ends were trimmed by 5 bases and 7 bases, with 8 bases remaining between them. Germline V CDR1 and CDR2: SQVTM, ANQGSEA. Here the CDR3 reads CSVREGGYTF. CDR3 DNA: TGCAGCGTTCGTGAAGGTGGCTACACCTTC. The full variable domain, rest sourced from reference TRBV29-1 and TRBJ1-2, is SAVISQKPSRDICQRGTSLTIQCQVDSQVTMMFWYRQQPGQSLTLIATANQGSEATYESGFVIDKFPISRPNLTFSTLTVSNMSPEDSSIYLCSVREGGYTFGSGTRLTVV.

The V call is TRBV2, the J call TRBJ2-2; 14 nucleotides align to TRBD2. The CDR3 has 15 residues. V lost 4 bases and J lost 6; bases outside the gene matches: 1. Per the germline V gene, CDR1 is SNHLY and CDR2 is FYNNEI. In DNA form, the CDR3 reads TGTGCCAGCAGTGCGGGACTAGCGGGAGCCGGGGAGCTGTTTTTT. Its translation: CASSAGLAGAGELFF.

The table lists this clonotype with many counts. The chain couples TRBV5-1 to TRBJ1-1; D unresolved. The CDR3 contains 14 residues. The V and J ends lost 1 base and 1 base respectively, with 8 bases between them. CDR1 is SGHRS, CDR2 YFSETQ, per germline. CDR3 sequence reads: CASSLHGENTEAFF. CDR3 DNA: TGCGCCAGCAGCTTGCATGGGGAGAACACTGAAGCTTTCTTT.

There are many counts of this clonotype. The chain is built from TRBV3-1 and TRBJ1-3, with no clear D. Trimming took 1 base from V and 1 from J, leaving 8 bases between them. The length of the CDR3 is 15 residues. Germline V gene data show CDR1 as LGHDT and CDR2 as YNNKEL (reference sequence). The CDR3 bases are TGTGCCAGCAGCCAAGTTGGCCCTTCTGGAAACACCATATATTTT. Translation gives CASSQVGPSGNTIYF. Full variable domain (missing parts from reference TRBV3-1 and TRBJ1-3): DTAVSQTPKYLVTQMGNDKSIKCEQNLGHDTMYWYKQDSKKFLKIMFSYNNKELIINETVPNRFSPKSPDKAHLNLHINSLELGDSAVYFCASSQVGPSGNTIYFGEGSWLTVV.

This clonotype was counted a few times. The chain uses TRBV2 and TRBJ2-1, with 7 nucleotides matching TRBD2. CDR1 and CDR2 from the germline V gene are SNHLY and FYNNEI. The junction had 10 bases not matched to a gene; V was cut back by 8 bases and J by 3 bases. The CDR3 sequence is 15 residues long. The CDR3 bases are TGTGCCAGCGGGGAGGGTGATCTGAACTACAATGAGCAGTTCTTC. Protein product: CASGEGDLNYNEQFF.

The J gene is TRBJ2-7, the V gene TRBV6-2 or TRBV6-3, with 7 bases lining up with TRBD1. The germline V gene has CDR1 MNHEY and CDR2 SVGEGT. Trimming removed 6 bases from V and 7 bases from J; junction bases left unmatched: 12. The CDR3 runs 14 residues. CDR3 in DNA: TGTGCCAGCAGCCTTTCGACAGGGTCTGATGAGCAGTACTTC. Its protein is CASSLSTGSDEQYF.

The gene calls are TRBV2 and TRBJ2-7, with D possibly matching TRBD1 (6 bases). This CDR3 region has 19 residues. The V end was cut by 6 bases, the J end by 4 bases, with 31 bases between. Per the germline V gene, CDR1 is SNHLY and CDR2 is FYNNEI. The CDR3 DNA is TGTGCCAGCAGCGTAAAACAGGGACCTATATCTTCCCCCTATTACGAGCAGTACTTC. Protein sequence: CASSVKQGPISSPYYEQYF.

The V gene is TRBV19, the J gene TRBJ1-5; TRBD1 matches at 9 bases. The CDR3 spans 16 residues. The J segment lost 3 bases and the V segment lost 7 bases, leaving 10 bases of the junction unmatched. Germline loops: CDR1 LNHDA, CDR2 SQIVND (reference sequence). The CDR3 reads CASKGADRGDNQPQHF. CDR3 DNA sequence: TGTGCCAGTAAGGGGGCGGACAGGGGTGACAATCAGCCCCAGCATTTT. The complete variable domain, with remaining parts taken from reference TRBV19 and TRBJ1-5, reads DGGITQSPKYLFRKEGQNVTLSCEQNLNHDAMYWYRQDPGQGLRLIYYSQIVNDFQKGDIAEGYSVSREKKESFPLTVTSAQKNPTAFYLCASKGADRGDNQPQHFGDGTRLSIL.

This clonotype has at least ten counts. The chain recombines TRBV18 with TRBJ1-1; D is undetermined. This CDR3 comprises 14 residues. Germline V gives CDR1 KGHSH, CDR2 LQKENI. V was trimmed by 3 bases and J by 4 bases, leaving 12 bases between them. The CDR3 spells CASSPRSLGTEAFF. CDR3 DNA sequence: TGTGCCAGCTCACCGAGGTCTCTCGGCACTGAAGCTTTCTTT.